One sample yielded the 8 T cell receptor beta chains listed below, sequenced in a study of cytomegalovirus exposure and HLA in healthy donors. The PCR ran on 60 Vbeta and 13 Jbeta primers. The repertoire was sequenced with immunoSEQ multiplex PCR; TCRdb's copy has only in-frame clones and lacks some. The top ten hold approximately 2% of the sample, which has 150,000 to 200,000 clones, roughly 84% seen once. Sequenced input: PBMCs. Source of these receptors: a man aged 18-30 years in good health and CMV-seronegative.

The rearrangement joins TRBV5-1 to TRBJ2-5; D remains ambiguous. Trimming cost V 2 bases and J 5 bases, with 10 bases left between them. Germline V gives CDR1 SGHRS, CDR2 YFSETQ. The CDR3 extends over 13 amino acids. CDR3 loop: CASSLPGLETQYF. The CDR3 bases are TGCGCCAGCAGCTTACCGGGTTTGGAGACCCAGTACTTC.

This chain links TRBV18 with TRBJ2-5; 11 positions match TRBD1. The DNA end is more similar to TRBJ2-7, so the J call may be wrong. There are 15 residues in the CDR3. Germline CDR1 is KGHSH and CDR2 is LQKENI. The CDR3 spells CASSRDRGKSYEQYF. Here the CDR3 DNA reads TGTGCCAGCTCACGGGACAGGGGGAAGTCCTACGAGCAGTACTTC.

The rearrangement joins TRBV2 to TRBJ2-5; no clear D. Germline CDR1 SNHLY, CDR2 FYNNEI. This CDR3 region has 11 residues. V lost 3 bases and J 7 bases, leaving 6 bases between the germline ends. CDR3 loop: CASSDWRTQYF. DNA of the CDR3: TGTGCCAGCAGTGATTGGAGGACCCAGTACTTC.

This chain connects TRBV5-1 to TRBJ1-4; D is ambiguous. CDR3 length: 12 residues. Trimming shortened V by 3 bases and J by 13 bases, and 13 bases separated the two germline ends. Germline CDR1 is SGHRS and CDR2 is YFSETQ. This CDR3 reads CASSSTDGRLFF. The CDR3 DNA sequence: TGCGCCAGCAGCTCGACTGACGGGAGACTGTTTTTT. Full variable domain (missing parts from reference TRBV5-1 and TRBJ1-4): KAGVTQTPRYLIKTRGQQVTLSCSPISGHRSVSWYQQTPGQGLQFLFEYFSETQRNKGNFPGRFSGRQFSNSRSEMNVSTLELGDSALYLCASSSTDGRLFFGSGTQLSVL.

V gene TRBV7-8 combines with J gene TRBJ1-2; 7 bases line up with TRBD1. Per germline, CDR1 SGHVS and CDR2 FQNEAQ. This CDR3 is 13 amino acids long. Losses at the gene ends were 4 bases for V and 5 bases for J; bases not matched to a gene: 4. As DNA, the CDR3 is TGTGCCAGCAGCTCCCGGACAGGTTATGGCTACACCTTC. This encodes CASSSRTGYGYTF.

The rearrangement uses TRBV27 and TRBJ2-3, with TRBD2 matching over 13 bases. Germline V gene sequence: CDR1 MNHEY, CDR2 SMNVEV (reference sequence). The CDR3 is made up of 15 amino acids. V lost 2 bases to trimming and J lost 5 bases; unmatched junction nucleotides: 1. Here the CDR3 DNA reads TGTGCCAGCAGTTTAGGGACTAGCGGGGTAGATACGCAGTATTTT. Translation: CASSLGTSGVDTQYF.

This chain joins TRBV28 and TRBJ1-5; no firm D call. V shed 7 bases and J shed 5 bases, with 12 bases lying between them. Germline V gene lookup returns CDR1 MDHEN and CDR2 SYDVKM. The CDR3 contains 13 residues. CDR3 in amino acids: CASIPGSHQPQHF. In DNA, the CDR3 is TGTGCCAGCATTCCGGGATCTCATCAGCCCCAGCATTTT.

J is TRBJ2-3 and V is TRBV7-2, with TRBD1 matching 8 bases. The J segment lost 3 bases and the V segment lost 4 bases, leaving 18 bases of the junction unmatched. The CDR3 contains 19 residues. Per the germline V gene, CDR1 is SGHTA and CDR2 is FQGNSA. The chain's CDR3 is CASSSGQVLQWMGTDTQYF. CDR3 nucleotides: TGTGCCAGCAGCTCGGGACAGGTGTTACAATGGATGGGTACAGATACGCAGTATTTT.